This T cell receptor beta chain was documented in a study of T cells in Graves' hyperthyroidism and ophthalmopathy. This clonotype appeared many times. Researchers amplified the TCR beta CDR3 regions from RNA transcripts. RT-PCR in the first round (using the HTBI primer set) targeted the TCR CDR3. MiXCR was run by TCRdb on the multiplex PCR reads, yielding one entry per CDR3 protein. Here the sample spans 800,000 or so distinct CDR3 sequences, roughly 40% being singletons. The CDR3 consists of 13 residues. Trimming shortened V by 6 bases and J by 6 bases, and 12 bases separated the two germline ends. The V gene is TRBV12-3 or TRBV12-4, the J gene TRBJ1-5, with D perhaps TRBD1 (5 bases). The sequence was collected from a young man with Graves' hyperthyroidism. Specimen: blood. CDR3 nucleotide sequence: TGTGCCAGCAGCCAGACAGTCGTTCAGCCCCAGCATTTT. Translated: CASSQTVVQPQHF.